This T cell receptor beta chain was sequenced during a study of cytomegalovirus exposure and HLA in healthy donors. Primers included in the PCR were 60 Vbeta and 13 Jbeta primers. The method was immunoSEQ multiplex PCR; TCRdb's version includes in-frame clones alone and lacks a portion of them. The sample includes some 92,000 clones, 79% of them seen just once. What was sequenced was PBMCs. This TCR derives from a man in his thirties or forties in good health and CMV-seronegative.

CDR3 residues: CASSPGGQALEAFF. CDR3 DNA: TGTGCCAGCAGCCCCGGGGGGCAGGCGTTAGAAGCTTTCTTT. The V and J genes are TRBV5-4 and TRBJ1-1; D is perhaps TRBD1 (6 bases). V was cut by 4 bases and J by 8 bases, with 18 bases left in between. The CDR3 consists of 14 residues. The V gene's germline CDR1 is SGHNT and CDR2 YYREEE (reference sequence).